This T cell receptor beta chain was recorded in a study of cytomegalovirus exposure and HLA in healthy donors. Germline V gene lookup returns CDR1 SGHRS and CDR2 YFSETQ. V lost 2 bases and J lost 2, with 18 bases in between. There are 17 residues in the CDR3. The PCR employed 60 Vbeta primers together with 13 Jbeta primers. Method: immunoSEQ multiplex PCR; TCRdb's copy keeps in-frame clones and lacks some. The sample consists of some 130,000 clones, just under 80% of them appearing once. The V call is TRBV5-1, the J call TRBJ2-3; tentatively, D is TRBD2 (6 bases). The sequenced sample consisted of PBMCs. The source is a man aged 30 to 45 in good health. CDR3 protein: CASSFTGAGTITDTQYF. The CDR3, as DNA: TGCGCCAGCAGCTTCACGGGAGCCGGAACCATCACAGATACGCAGTATTTT.